This entry describes one TCR beta chain. Its antigen has not been determined. Base qualities are missing; no much larger clone stands one base away. The data were taken from a study of identical twins (TCRdb year 2016). About the study as a whole: The study deep-sequenced TCR alpha and beta repertoires from monozygotic twins, unrelated adults of various ages and cord blood to test whether fetal clonotypes persist. To rule out contamination, replicate twin experiments were performed at different times with different library preparation protocols. The full study reports these points: Out-of-frame TCR alpha sequences shared between twins showed an excess of low generation-probability sequences compared with coincidental sharing between unrelated individuals. In beta out-of-frame sequences, excess twin sharing was weaker, because having fewer shared sequences lowered the signal-to-noise ratio. Because the same donors could not be followed over many years, the conclusions depended on cross-sectional statistical analysis. Fewer insertions were carried by abundant cord blood beta clonotypes, a similar but weaker trend appeared in young adult naive repertoires, and no such trend appeared in memory repertoires. In monozygotic twins, out-of-frame TCR alpha sharing was systematically underestimated by recombination models, although the models agreed with sharing between unrelated individuals. Zero-insertion analyses could be partly confounded by invariant T cells such as MAIT and iNKT, although diverse VJ usage argued against such confounding for most clonotypes.

A distance of 17 bases separates the germline ends of V and J, which lose 4 bases and 4 bases respectively. Its CDR3 holds 15 amino acids, cysteine through phenylalanine. Only the CDR3 part of the read is kept: 45 bases, read in frame from the first base. CDR1 is given as SGHRS and CDR2 as YFSETQ, both from the germline V gene. Receptor amplification or capture employed 5' RACE. The sequencer listed for this sample is Illumina HiSeq 2000. Template switching introduced a universal primer binding site; the final cDNA contained a unique molecular identifier, enabling accurate counting of TCR cDNA molecules. First-strand cDNA for TCR alpha and beta chains was synthesized from specific primers in the conserved constant-segment region. To control for contamination, each cDNA library was double barcoded with a SMART-Mk sample barcode plus Illumina barcodes. TruSeq adapter sequences and Illumina sample barcodes were added in two successive PCR steps. The TCR alpha and beta cDNA libraries were sequenced on the Illumina HiSeq platform using custom primers. From the authors' description of their analysis: MiGEC processed the raw reads to extract unique molecular identifiers, while MiXCR was used to determine the CDR3 positions. Recombination models were inferred per individual with the repgenHMM and IGoR tools using an EM algorithm. The analysis of shared clonotypes was done with the tcR package in R, with sharing normalized by the product of cloneset sizes. To study raw recombination free of thymic and clonal selection effects, out-of-frame nonproductive sequences were analyzed. Starting from the raw public reads, TCRdb applied fastp trimming at Q25, assembled clones with MiXCR and retained in-frame beta chains. Rows are combined by CDR3 protein, so each entry shows the most common genes and DNA. Clone size and V and J calls follow TCRdb, not the original study. In all, the sample holds about 530,000 distinct CDR3 sequences, and 20% to 25% of those were seen once. Jointly, the top ten make up more than 0.4% of the sample.

Every donor in the study was a healthy Caucasian. The twin cohort comprised three pairs of female monozygotic twins, all aged roughly 18 to 30 years. CD4+ and CD8+ T cell populations were isolated with positive isolation kits from Invitrogen. Separately, the same data were catalogued under a study of yellow fever vaccine responses in identical twins. That second report states: The T cell response to vaccination in identical twins was reported by the authors to appear partly convergent and partly personalized. Focusing on identical twins, the study followed the T cell clones that responded to the vaccine, and did so with precision.

Material for sequencing was CD4+ T cells sorted from blood. The sequence came from a woman aged 18-29 years in good health. The V and J genes are TRBV5-1 and TRBJ2-5; 7 matching bases give a weak D call of TRBD1. The CDR3 sequence is CASSQSRQGGETQYF. At the DNA level, the sequence is TGCGCCAGCAGCCAGTCCAGACAGGGAGGAGAGACCCAGTACTTC.